This section outlines one TCR beta chain sequence together with its context. The protocol was immunoSEQ multiplex PCR, while the TCRdb copy is restricted to in-frame clones and leaves out a portion. The data hold about 200,000 clones, with around 83% observed a single time. Trimming removed 7 bases at V and 3 bases at J, with 17 bases between. CDR3 length: 15 residues. Germline lookup yields CDR1 SGHNT and CDR2 YYREEE (reference sequence). The sample comes from a study of blood T cell repertoires in COVID-19. Study overall: Researchers got acute and convalescent COVID-19 samples from the United States, Italy and Spain. PBMCs, B-cell-depleted T cells, or T cells were the source of the cDNA or gDNA that made up the material.

V usage is TRBV5-4 and J usage is TRBJ2-1; D may be TRBD2 (7 bases). Sequencing was performed on PBMCs or T cells enriched from blood (not recorded which). The sequence was obtained from a woman aged 35 to 49 in a cohort exposed to, infected with or recovered from COVID-19 (not recorded which). DNA for the CDR3: TGTGCCAGCTCAGGGGCGGGGGATGGCTACAATGAGCAGTTCTTC. It specifies CASSGAGDGYNEQFF.